The present entry profiles one TCR beta chain with its context. It was with a sample-barcoded 5' primer and a J-beta primer mix that a second PCR of roughly 7 to 12 cycles was run. TCRdb itself ran the 5' RACE reads through MiXCR, one entry per CDR3 protein. Counted here are over a million distinct CDR3 sequences, roughly 40% occurring once; the ten biggest clones make up approximately 7.9%. This CDR3 is built from 15 residues. After removal of 6 bases from V and 3 bases from J, the junction contained 7 bases not matched to a gene. Germline V lookup: CDR1 SGHRS, CDR2 YFSETQ. This specimen comes from a study of blood T cells in healthy people across ages.

The chain combines TRBV5-1 with TRBJ2-3, with TRBD2 matching over 10 bases. The material sequenced was blood. This clonotype originated in a woman aged 18 to 35 in good health. CDR3 sequence reads: CASKSGTSATDTQYF. CDR3 nucleotide sequence: TGCGCCAGCAAGTCCGGGACTAGCGCGACAGATACGCAGTATTTT.